The following is a T cell receptor beta chain sequence with its context. Antigen specificity is unknown. The method was immunoSEQ multiplex PCR; TCRdb's version includes in-frame clones alone and lacks a portion of them. The profile shows a few hundred thousand clones, 70% to 90% of them singletons. This sample stems from a study of cytomegalovirus exposure and HLA in healthy donors. CDR3 size: 14 residues. The germline V gene has CDR1 SGHDN and CDR2 FVKESK. With V trimmed by 0 bases and J by 5 bases, 3 bases remained unmatched. General study points: The study listed roughly 160 cytomegalovirus-associated TCR beta chains. Rarity marked most TCR sequences, yet some public TCRs occurred in many donors. Subsequent analysis found a tendency for first-cohort TCR clusters to co-occur within the roughly 130 validation repertoires.

This chain joins TRBV14 and TRBJ2-5; 7 bases are a match to TRBD1. Source material: PBMCs. The source is a woman aged 18-29 years in good health and CMV-seronegative. The CDR3 loop reads CASSQEYRGETQYF. CDR3 sequence (DNA): TGTGCCAGCAGCCAAGAATACAGGGGCGAGACCCAGTACTTC.